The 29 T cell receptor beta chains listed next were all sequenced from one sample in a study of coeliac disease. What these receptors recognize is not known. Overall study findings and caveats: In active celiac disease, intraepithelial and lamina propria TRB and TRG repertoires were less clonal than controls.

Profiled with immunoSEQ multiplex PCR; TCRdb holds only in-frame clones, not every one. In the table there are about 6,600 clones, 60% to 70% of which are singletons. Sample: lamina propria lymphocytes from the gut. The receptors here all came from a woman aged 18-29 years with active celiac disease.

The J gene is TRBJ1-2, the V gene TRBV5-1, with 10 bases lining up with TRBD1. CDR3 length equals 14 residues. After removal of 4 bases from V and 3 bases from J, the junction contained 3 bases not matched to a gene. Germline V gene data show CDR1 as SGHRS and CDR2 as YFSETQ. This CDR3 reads CASSPDRGDYGYTF. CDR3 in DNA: TGCGCCAGCAGCCCGGACAGGGGGGACTATGGCTACACCTTC.

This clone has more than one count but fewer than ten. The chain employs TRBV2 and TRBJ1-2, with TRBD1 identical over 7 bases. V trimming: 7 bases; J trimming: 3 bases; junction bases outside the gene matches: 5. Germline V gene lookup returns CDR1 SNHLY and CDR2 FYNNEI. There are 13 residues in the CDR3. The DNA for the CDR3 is TGTGCCAGCAACGACAGGGATCACTATGGCTACACCTTC. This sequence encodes CASNDRDHYGYTF.

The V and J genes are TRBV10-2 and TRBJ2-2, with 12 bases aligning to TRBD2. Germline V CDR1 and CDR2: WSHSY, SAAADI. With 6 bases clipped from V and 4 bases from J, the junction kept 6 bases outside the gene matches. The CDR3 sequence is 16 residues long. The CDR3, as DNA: TGCGCCAGCAGCGGACTAGCGGGGAGGGGCACCGGGGAGCTGTTTTTT. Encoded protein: CASSGLAGRGTGELFF.

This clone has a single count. The CDR3 region is CASSHLDGKEEKLFF. CDR3 DNA: TGTGCCAGCAGCCACCTAGACGGGAAGGAGGAAAAACTGTTTTTT. V gene TRBV11-2 combines with J gene TRBJ1-4; D gene unclear. The CDR3 spans 15 residues. Trimming left V 5 bases short and J 8 bases short, with 18 bases between. CDR1 and CDR2 from the germline V gene are SGHAT and FQNNGV.

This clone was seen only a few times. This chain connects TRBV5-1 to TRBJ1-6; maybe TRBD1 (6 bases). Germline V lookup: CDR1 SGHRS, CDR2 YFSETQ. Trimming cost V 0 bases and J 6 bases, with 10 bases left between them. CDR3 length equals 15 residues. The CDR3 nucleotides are TGCGCCAGCAGCTTGGCGACAGGCCCTAATTCACCCCTCCACTTT. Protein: CASSLATGPNSPLHF.

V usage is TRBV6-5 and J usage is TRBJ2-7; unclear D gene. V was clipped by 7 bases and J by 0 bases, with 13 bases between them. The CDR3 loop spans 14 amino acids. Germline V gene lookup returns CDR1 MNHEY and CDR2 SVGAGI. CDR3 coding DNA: TGTGCCAGCAAATTCGGTTTAAGCTCCTACGAGCAGTACTTC. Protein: CASKFGLSSYEQYF.

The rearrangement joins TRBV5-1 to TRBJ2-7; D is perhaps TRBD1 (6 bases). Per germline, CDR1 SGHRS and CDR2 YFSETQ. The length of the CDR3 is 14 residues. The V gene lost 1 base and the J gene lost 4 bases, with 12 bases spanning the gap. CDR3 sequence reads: CASSLRQESYEQYF. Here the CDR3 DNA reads TGCGCCAGCAGCTTGAGACAGGAATCTTACGAGCAGTACTTC.

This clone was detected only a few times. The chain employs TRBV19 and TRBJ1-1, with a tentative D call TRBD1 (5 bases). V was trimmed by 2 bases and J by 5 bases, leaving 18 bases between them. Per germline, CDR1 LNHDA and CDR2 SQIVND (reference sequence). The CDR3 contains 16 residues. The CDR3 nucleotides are TGTGCCAGTAGTATAACAGTCAGGACATTTAATACTGAAGCTTTCTTT. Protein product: CASSITVRTFNTEAFF.

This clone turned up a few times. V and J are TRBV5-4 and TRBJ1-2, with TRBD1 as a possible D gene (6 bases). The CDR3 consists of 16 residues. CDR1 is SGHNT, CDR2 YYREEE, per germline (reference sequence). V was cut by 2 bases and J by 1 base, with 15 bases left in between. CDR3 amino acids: CASSLQGQSFNYGYTF. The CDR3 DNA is TGTGCCAGCAGCTTACAGGGCCAAAGCTTTAACTATGGCTACACCTTC.

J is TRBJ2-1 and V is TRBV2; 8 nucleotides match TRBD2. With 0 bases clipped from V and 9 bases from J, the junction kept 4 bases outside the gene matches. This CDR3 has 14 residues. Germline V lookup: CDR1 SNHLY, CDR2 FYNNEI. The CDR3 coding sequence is TGTGCCAGCAGTGAAGCCCCTACTAGCGGTGAGCAGTTCTTC. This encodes CASSEAPTSGEQFF.

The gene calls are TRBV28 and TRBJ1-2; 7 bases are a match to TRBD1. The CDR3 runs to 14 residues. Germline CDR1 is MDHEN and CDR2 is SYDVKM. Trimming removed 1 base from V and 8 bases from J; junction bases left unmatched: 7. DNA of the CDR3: TGTGCCAGCAGTTTATCGGAGGGGGCGCGAGGCTACACCTTC. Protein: CASSLSEGARGYTF.

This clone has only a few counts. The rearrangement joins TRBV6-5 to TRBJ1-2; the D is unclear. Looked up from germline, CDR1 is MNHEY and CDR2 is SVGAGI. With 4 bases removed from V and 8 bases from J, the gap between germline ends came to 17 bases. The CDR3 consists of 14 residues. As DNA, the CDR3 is TGTGCCAGCAGTTCCCCCGGAGGAGTAGGCGGCTACACCTTC. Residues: CASSSPGGVGGYTF.

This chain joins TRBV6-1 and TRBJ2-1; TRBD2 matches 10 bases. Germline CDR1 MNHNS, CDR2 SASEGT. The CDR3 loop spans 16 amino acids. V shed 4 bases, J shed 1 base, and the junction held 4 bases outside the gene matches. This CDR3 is CASSASGRASYNEQFF. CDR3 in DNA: TGTGCCAGCAGTGCGAGCGGGAGGGCATCCTACAATGAGCAGTTCTTC.

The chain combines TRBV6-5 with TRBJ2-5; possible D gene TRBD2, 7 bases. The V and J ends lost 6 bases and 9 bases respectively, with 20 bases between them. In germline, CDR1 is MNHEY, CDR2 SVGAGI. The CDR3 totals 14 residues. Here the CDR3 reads CASRPPRGGGSQYF. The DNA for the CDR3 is TGTGCCAGCAGACCCCCGCGGGGAGGGGGGTCCCAGTACTTC.

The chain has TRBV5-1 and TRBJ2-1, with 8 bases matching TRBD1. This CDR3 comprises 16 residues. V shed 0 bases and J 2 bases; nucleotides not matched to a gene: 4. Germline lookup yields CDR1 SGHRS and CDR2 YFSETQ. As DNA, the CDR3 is TGCGCCAGCAGCTTGGTGCCAGGGGGCCCCTACAATGAGCAGTTCTTC. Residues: CASSLVPGGPYNEQFF.

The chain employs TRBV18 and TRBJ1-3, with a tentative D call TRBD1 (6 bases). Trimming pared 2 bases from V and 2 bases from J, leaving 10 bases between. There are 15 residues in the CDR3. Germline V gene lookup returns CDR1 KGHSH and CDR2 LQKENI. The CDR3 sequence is CASSPTRGTGNTIYF. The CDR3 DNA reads TGTGCCAGCTCACCAACCAGGGGAACTGGAAACACCATATATTTT.

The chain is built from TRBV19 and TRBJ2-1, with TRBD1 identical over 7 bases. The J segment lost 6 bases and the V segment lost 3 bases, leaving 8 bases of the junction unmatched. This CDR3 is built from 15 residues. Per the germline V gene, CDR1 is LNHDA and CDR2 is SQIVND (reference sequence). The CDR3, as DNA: TGTGCCAGTAGTATTGGTGCCAGGGACAGCAATGAGCAGTTCTTC. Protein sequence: CASSIGARDSNEQFF.

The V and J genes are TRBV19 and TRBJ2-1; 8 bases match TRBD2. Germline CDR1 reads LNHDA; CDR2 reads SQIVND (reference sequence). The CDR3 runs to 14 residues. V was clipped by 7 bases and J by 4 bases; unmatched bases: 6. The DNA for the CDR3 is TGTGCCAGTAATGTGGGCGGGAGGTACAATGAGCAGTTCTTC. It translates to CASNVGGRYNEQFF.

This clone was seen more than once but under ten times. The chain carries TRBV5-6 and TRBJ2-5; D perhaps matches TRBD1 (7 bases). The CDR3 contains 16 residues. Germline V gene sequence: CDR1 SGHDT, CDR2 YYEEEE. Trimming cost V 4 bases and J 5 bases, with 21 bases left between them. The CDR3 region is CASSIQRQGLSETQYF. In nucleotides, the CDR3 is TGTGCCAGCAGCATACAAAGACAGGGACTCTCGGAGACCCAGTACTTC.

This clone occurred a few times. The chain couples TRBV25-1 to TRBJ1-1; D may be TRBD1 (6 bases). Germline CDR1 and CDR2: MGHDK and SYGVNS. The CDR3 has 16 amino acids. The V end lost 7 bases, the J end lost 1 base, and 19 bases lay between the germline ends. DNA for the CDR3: TGTGCCAGCACCTCCTTGGGGGGGGCCACGAACACTGAAGCTTTCTTT. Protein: CASTSLGGATNTEAFF.

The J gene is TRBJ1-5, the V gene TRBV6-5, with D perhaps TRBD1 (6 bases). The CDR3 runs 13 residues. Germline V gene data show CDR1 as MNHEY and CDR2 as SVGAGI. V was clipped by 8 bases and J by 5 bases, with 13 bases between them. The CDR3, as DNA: TGTGCCAGCGCACAGGGTCATGATCAGCCCCAGCATTTT. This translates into CASAQGHDQPQHF.

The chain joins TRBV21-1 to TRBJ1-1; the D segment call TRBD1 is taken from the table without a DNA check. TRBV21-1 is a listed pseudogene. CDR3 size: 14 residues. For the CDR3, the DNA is TGTGCCATTCGATTGGACAGTATGAACACTGAAGCTTTCTTT. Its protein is CAIRLDSMNTEAFF.

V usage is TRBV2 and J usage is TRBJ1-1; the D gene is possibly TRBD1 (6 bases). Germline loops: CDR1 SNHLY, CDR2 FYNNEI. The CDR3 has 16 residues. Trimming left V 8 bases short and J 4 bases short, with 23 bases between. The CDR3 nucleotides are TGTGCCAGCTATGACCGAGGCACAGGGTCAGGCACTGAAGCTTTCTTT. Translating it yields CASYDRGTGSGTEAFF.

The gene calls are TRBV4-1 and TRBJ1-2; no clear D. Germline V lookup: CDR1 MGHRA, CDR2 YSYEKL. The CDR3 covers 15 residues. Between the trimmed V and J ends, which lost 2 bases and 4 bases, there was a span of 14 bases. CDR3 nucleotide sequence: TGCGCCAGCAGCCAATATGTGAGGATGGGCTATGGCTACACCTTC. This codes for CASSQYVRMGYGYTF.

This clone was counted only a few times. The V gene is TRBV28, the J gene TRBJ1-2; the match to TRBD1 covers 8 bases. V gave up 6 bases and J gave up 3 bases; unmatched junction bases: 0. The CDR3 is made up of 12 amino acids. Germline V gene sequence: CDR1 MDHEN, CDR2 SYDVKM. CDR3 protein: CASRQGDYGYTF. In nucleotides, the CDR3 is TGTGCCAGCAGACAGGGGGACTATGGCTACACCTTC.

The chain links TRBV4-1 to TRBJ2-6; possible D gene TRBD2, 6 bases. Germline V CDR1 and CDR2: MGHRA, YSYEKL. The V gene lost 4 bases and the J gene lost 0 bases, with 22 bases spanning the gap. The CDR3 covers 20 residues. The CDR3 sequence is CASSPTGSGGLSSGANVLTF. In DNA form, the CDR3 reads TGCGCCAGCAGCCCCACGGGGTCAGGAGGGCTTAGCTCTGGGGCCAACGTCCTGACTTTC.

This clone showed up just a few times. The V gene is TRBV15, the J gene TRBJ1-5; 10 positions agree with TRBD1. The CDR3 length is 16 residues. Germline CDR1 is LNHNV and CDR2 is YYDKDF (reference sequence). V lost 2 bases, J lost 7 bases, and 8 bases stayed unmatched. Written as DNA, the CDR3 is TGTGCCACCAGCAGACCTGACAGGGGGCGGGTGCAGCCCCAGCATTTT. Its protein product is CATSRPDRGRVQPQHF.

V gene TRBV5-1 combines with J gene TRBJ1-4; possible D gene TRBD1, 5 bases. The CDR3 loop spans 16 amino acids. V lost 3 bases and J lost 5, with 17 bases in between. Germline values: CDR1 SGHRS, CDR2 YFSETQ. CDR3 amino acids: CASSSGWGDANEKLFF. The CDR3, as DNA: TGCGCCAGCAGCTCAGGGTGGGGGGACGCCAATGAAAAACTGTTTTTT.

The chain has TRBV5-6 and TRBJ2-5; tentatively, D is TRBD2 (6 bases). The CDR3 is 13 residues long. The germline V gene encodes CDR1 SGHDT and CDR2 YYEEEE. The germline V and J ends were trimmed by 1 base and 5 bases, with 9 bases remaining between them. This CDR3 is CASSLRDWETQYF. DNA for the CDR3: TGTGCCAGCAGCTTGAGGGACTGGGAGACCCAGTACTTC.